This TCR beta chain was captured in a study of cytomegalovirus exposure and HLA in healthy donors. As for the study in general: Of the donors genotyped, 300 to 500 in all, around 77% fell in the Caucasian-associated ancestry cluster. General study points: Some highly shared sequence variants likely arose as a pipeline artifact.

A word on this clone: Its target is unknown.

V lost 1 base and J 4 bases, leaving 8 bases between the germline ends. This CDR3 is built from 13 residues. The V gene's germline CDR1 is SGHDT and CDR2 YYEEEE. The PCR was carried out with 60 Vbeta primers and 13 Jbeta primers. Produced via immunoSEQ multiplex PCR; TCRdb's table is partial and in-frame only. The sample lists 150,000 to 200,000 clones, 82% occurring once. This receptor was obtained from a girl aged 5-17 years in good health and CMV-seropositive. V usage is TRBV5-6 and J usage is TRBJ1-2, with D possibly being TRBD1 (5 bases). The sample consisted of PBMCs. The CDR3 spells CASSLRTLYGYTF. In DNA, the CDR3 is TGTGCCAGCAGCTTGAGGACACTCTATGGCTACACCTTC.